Reported below is one T cell receptor (beta chain). This entry comes from a study of blood T cell repertoires in COVID-19. Study details: T cells, B-cell-depleted T cells, or PBMCs provided the cDNA or gDNA that served as material.

CDR3 length: 15 residues. V was clipped by 2 bases and J by 0 bases, with 11 bases between them. Germline-derived CDR1 and CDR2 are MNHNS and SASEGT. Original processing methods: For nucleated cells, counts were estimated from reference gene primer amplification. Assay: immunoSEQ multiplex PCR; the TCRdb copy retains only in-frame clones and omits some. That table gives V, J and clone size, and the DNA gave D and trimming. Of some 130,000 clones in the sample, more than 85% were seen once. The source is a man aged 55-75 years with COVID-19, enrolled during active disease. The sequencing sample was made of peripheral blood. This chain uses TRBV6-1 with TRBJ2-7; D is undetermined. The CDR3 region is CASSEPSQVSYEQYF. Here the CDR3 DNA reads TGTGCCAGCAGTGAACCCTCCCAGGTCTCCTACGAGCAGTACTTC.